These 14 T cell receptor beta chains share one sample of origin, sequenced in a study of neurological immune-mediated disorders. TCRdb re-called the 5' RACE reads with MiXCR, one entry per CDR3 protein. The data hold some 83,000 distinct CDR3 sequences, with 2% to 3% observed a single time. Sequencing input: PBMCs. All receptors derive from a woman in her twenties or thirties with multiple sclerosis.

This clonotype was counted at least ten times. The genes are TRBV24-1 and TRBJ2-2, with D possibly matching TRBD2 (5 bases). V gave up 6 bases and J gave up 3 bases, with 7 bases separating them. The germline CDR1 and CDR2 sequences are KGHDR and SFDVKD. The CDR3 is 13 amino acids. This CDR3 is CATSRGDTGELFF. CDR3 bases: TGTGCCACCAGTCGGGGAGACACCGGGGAGCTGTTTTTT.

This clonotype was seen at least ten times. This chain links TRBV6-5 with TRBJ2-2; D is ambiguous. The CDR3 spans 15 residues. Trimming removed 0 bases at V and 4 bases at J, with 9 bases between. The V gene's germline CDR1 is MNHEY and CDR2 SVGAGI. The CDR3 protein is CASSYSRWGTGELFF. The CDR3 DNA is TGTGCCAGCAGTTACTCTAGATGGGGCACCGGGGAGCTGTTTTTT.

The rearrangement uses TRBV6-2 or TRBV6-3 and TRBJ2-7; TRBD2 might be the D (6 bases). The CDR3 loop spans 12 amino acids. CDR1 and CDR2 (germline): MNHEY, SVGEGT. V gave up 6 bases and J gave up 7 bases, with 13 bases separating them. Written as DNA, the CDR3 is TGTGCCAGCAGCCCAGCCCTAGCGGAGCAGTACTTC. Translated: CASSPALAEQYF.

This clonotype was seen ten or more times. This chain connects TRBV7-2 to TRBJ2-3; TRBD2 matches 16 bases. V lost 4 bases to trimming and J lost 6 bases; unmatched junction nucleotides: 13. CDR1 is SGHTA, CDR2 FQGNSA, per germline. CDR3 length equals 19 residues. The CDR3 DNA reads TGTGCCAGCAGCTCCCGTGGGACTAGCGGGAGGGCCTGGGTCGATACGCAGTATTTT. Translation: CASSSRGTSGRAWVDTQYF.

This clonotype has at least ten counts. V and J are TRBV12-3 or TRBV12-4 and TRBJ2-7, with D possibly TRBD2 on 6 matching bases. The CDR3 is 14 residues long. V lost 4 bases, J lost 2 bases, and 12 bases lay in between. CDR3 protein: CASSSSARAYEQYF. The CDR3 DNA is TGTGCCAGCAGTTCTAGCGCCCGAGCCTACGAGCAGTACTTC.

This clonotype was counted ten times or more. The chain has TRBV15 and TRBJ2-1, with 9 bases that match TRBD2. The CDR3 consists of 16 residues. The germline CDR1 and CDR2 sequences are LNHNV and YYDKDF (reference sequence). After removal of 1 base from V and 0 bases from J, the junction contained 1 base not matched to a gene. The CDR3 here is CATSRGSGSSYNEQFF. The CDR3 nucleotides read TGTGCCACCAGCAGAGGTAGCGGGAGCTCCTACAATGAGCAGTTCTTC.

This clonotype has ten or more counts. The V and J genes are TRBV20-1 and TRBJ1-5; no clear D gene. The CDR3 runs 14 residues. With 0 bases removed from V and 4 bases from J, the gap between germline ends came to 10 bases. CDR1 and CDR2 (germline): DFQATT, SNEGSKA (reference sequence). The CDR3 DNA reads TGCAGTGCTAGAGAATCGGACGGGAATCAGCCCCAGCATTTT. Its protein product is CSARESDGNQPQHF.

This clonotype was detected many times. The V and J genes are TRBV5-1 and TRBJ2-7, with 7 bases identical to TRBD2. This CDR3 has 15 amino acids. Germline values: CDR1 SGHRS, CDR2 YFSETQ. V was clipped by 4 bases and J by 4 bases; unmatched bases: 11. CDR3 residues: CASSEPGGRDYEQYF. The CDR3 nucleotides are TGCGCCAGCAGCGAACCGGGAGGAAGGGATTACGAGCAGTACTTC.

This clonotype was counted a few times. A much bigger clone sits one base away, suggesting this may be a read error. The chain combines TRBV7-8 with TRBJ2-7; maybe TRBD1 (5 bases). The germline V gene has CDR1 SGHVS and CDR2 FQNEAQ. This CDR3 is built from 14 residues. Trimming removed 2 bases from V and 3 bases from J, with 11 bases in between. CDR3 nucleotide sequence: TGTGCCAGCAGCTTAAAAAAGGGGAACTACGAGCAGTACTTC. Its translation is CASSLKKGNYEQYF.

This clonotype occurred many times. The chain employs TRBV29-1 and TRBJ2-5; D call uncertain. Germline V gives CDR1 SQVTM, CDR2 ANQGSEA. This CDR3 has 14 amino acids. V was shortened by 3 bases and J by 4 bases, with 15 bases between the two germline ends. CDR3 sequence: CSVDKMGSGETQYF. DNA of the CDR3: TGCAGCGTTGATAAGATGGGTTCGGGAGAGACCCAGTACTTC.

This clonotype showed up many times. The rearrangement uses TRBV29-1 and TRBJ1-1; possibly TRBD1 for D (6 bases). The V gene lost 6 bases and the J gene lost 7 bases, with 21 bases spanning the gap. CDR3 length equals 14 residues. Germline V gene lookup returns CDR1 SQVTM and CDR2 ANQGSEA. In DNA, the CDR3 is TGCAGCGTCGGTGAGACAGGCTCGATCGGTGAAGCTTTCTTT. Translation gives CSVGETGSIGEAFF.

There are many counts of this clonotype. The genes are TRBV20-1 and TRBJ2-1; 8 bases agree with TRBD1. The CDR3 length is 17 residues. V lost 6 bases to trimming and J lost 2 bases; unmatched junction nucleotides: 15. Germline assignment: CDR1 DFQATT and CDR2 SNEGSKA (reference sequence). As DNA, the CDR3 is TGCAGTGCCTCTAAAGGTCGGGACAGGAGCCCCTACAATGAGCAGTTCTTC. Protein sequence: CSASKGRDRSPYNEQFF.

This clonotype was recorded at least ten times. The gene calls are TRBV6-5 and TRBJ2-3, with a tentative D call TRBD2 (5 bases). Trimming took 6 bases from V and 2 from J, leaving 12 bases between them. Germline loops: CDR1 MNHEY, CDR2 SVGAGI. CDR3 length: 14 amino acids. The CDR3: CASSRGLATDTQYF. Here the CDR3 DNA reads TGTGCCAGCAGCCGAGGGCTAGCCACAGATACGCAGTATTTT.

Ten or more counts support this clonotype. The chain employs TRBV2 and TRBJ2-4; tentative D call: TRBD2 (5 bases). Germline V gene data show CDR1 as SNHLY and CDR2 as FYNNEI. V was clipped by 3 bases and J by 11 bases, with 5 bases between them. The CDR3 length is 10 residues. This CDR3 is CASSERVQYF. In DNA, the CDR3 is TGTGCCAGCAGTGAGAGGGTTCAGTACTTC.